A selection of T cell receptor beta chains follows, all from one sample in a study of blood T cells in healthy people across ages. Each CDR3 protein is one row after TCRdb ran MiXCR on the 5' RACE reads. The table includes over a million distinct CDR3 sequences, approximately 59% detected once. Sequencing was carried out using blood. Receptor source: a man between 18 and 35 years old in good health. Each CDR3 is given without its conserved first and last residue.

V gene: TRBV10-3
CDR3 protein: AITEGQGKTDTQY

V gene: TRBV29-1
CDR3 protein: SVRQGMDQPQH

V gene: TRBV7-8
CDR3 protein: ASSYPTGDDYEQY

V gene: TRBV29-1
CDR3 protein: SVVDGAYEQY

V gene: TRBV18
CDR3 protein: ASSQPGKGTEAF

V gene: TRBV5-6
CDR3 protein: ASSLGGTSGSIYNEQF

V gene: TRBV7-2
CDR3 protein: ASSLVTGNQGGYT

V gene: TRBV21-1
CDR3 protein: ASSKDSGTNYGYT

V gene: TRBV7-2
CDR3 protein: ASSGRLAGAAWETQY

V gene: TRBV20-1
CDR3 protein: SASLASGGTYEQY

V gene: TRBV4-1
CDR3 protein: ASSQEGAQGPYEQY

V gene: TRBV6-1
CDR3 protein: ASIRQLQETQY

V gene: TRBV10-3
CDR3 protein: PISEARDGEQF

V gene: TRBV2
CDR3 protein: ASSGRTGRNYGYT

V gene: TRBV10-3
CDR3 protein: AISDLGHEYTEAF

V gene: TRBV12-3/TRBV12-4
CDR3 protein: ASSPTGLASYEQY

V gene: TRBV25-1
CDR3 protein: ASSESAFGGQPQH

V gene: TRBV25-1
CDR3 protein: ASSVNMASGDWRTDTQY

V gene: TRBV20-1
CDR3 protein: SASAGQGYNSPLH

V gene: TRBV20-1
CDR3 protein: SARILGRTSQETQY

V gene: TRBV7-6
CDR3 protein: ASSYPGRPTPHEQY

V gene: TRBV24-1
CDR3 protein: ATSDYPASYEQY

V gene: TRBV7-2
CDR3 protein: ASQPGLSYEQY

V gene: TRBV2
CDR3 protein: ASTLQGSYSNQPQH

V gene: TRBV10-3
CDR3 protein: AISESEGVGLLYGYT

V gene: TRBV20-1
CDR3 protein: SARHPGGYEQF

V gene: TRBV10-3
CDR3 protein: AISESEGRLYEQY

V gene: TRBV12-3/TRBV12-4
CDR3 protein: ASRPETSGFIGDTQY

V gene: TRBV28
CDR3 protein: AGQGRTGAVTEAF

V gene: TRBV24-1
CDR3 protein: ATSDTGTNYGYT

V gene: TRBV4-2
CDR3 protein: ASRKGGEIAYNEQF

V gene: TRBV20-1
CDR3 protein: SARSERVAYEQY

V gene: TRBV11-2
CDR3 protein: ASSLTGGGNIQY

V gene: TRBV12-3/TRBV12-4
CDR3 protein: ASSQQGATHNEQF

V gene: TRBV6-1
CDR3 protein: ASRASSGGPSYEQY

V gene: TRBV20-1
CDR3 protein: SADTGTGVPRSTDTQY

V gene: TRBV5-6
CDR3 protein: ASSGGLAEITYEQY

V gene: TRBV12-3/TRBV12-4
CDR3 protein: ASRHPLGATPEQF

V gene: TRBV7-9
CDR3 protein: ASAPRRDYPENTGELF

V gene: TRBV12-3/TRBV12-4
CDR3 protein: ASSLERGIRSTEAF

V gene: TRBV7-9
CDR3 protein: ASNPYEADTQY

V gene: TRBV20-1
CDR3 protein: SAEIGRESNYGYT

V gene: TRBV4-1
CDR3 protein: ASSQGPDSYEQY

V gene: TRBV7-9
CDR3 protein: ASSRLGGSRGANVLT

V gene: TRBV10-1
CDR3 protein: ASSWSHTGELF

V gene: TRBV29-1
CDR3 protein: SVEDLHGPGSYNEQF

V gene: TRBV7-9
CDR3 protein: ASSSFLADSYNEQF

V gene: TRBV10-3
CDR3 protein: AIKSSTILNSPLH

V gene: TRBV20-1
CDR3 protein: SARRQGPNTGELF

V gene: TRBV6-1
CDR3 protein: ASSDGTDTHGYT

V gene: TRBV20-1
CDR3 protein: SARESTSGIYEQY

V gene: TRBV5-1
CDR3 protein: ASSLALRDTQY